The text below deals with one T cell receptor beta chain. The antigen is undetermined. Compared with germline, one end of the junction differs, possibly owing to a read error. There are 13 residues in the CDR3. CDR1 LGHNA and CDR2 YNFKEQ come from the germline V gene. These data are taken from a study of T cells after yellow fever vaccination. Findings and caveats of the study: Bulk-population clonotypes that are abundant could appear as contaminants in FACS-sorted repertoires.

TCRdb used MiXCR to reprocess the 5' RACE reads, holding one entry per CDR3 protein. The table records fewer than 350,000 distinct CDR3 sequences, 8.7% of them present only once. The sample here was PBMCs, taken on the day of the first yellow fever vaccination. V is TRBV4-2 and J is TRBJ1-2; D is possibly TRBD1 (5 bases). The receptor was isolated from a man in his late teens or twenties who received the YFV17D yellow fever vaccine. The CDR3 DNA reads TGTGCCAGGAGCCCGGGGCGAAACTATGGCTACACCTTC. It translates to CARSPGRNYGYTF.